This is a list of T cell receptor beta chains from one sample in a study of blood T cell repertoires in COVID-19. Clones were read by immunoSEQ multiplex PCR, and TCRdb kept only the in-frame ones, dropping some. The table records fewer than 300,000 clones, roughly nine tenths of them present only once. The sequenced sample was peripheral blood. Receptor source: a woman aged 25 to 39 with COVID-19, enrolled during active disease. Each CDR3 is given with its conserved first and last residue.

CSVFSGELFF | TRBJ2-2 | TRBV29-1
CASSLADREKLFF | TRBJ1-4 | TRBV7-9
CASSLLPGTAYEQYF | TRBJ2-7 | TRBV5-1
CASSLAVISGNTIYF | TRBJ1-3 | TRBV5-6
CASSSGTGAYGYTF | TRBJ1-2 | TRBV5-1
CASSSREKLFF | TRBJ1-4 | TRBV18
CASSLSGGSEKLFF | TRBJ1-4 | TRBV11-2
CASSSNNDEQYF | TRBJ2-7 | TRBV7-9
CASRPGGGEGADTQYF | TRBJ2-3 | TRBV5-4
CATSSDLAGGPGELFF | TRBJ2-2 | TRBV15
CASSIVDSSEAFF | TRBJ1-1 | TRBV19
CASSHRFSSYNEQFF | TRBJ2-1 | TRBV2
CASSLVAGGYEQYF | TRBJ2-7 | TRBV11-2
CASSRTGGYEQYF | TRBJ2-7 | TRBV3-1/TRBV3-2
CASSQELGPTGELFF | TRBJ2-2 | TRBV3-1/TRBV3-2
CASSGTSRYEQYF | TRBJ2-7 | TRBV10-1
CASGLVRGVLGEEYF | TRBJ2-7 | TRBV12-5
CASSPLGVDYGYTF | TRBJ1-2 | TRBV18
CASRTRTAINQPQHF | TRBJ1-5 | TRBV19
CASSQGQALVEAFF | TRBJ1-1 | TRBV5-1
CASSSLAGGRETQYF | TRBJ2-5 | TRBV3-1/TRBV3-2
CASSQLGEGMNSPLHF | TRBJ1-6 | TRBV4-1